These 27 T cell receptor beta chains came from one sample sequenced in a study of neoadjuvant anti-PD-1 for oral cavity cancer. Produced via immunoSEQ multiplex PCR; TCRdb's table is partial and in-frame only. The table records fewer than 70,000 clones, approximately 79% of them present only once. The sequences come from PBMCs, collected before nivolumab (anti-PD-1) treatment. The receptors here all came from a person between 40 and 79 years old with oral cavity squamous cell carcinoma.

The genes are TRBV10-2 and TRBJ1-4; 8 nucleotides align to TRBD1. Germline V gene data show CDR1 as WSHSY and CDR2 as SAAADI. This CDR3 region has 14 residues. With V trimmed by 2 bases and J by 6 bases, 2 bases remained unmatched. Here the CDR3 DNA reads TGCGCCAGCAGTGAGACAGGGGGATATGAAAAACTGTTTTTT. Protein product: CASSETGGYEKLFF.

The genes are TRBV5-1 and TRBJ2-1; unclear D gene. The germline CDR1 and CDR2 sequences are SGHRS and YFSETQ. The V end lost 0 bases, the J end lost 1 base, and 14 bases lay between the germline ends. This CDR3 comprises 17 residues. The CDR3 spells CASSLAELAFSYNEQFF. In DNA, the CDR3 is TGCGCCAGCAGCTTGGCCGAGTTAGCATTTTCCTACAATGAGCAGTTCTTC. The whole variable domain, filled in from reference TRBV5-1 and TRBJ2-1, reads KAGVTQTPRYLIKTRGQQVTLSCSPISGHRSVSWYQQTPGQGLQFLFEYFSETQRNKGNFPGRFSGRQFSNSRSEMNVSTLELGDSALYLCASSLAELAFSYNEQFFGPGTRLTVL.

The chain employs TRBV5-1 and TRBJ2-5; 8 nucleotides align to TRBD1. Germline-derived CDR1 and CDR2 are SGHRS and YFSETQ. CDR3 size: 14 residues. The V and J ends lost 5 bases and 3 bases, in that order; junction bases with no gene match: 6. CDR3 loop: CASRIWGQEETQYF. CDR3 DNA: TGCGCCAGCAGAATATGGGGACAGGAAGAGACCCAGTACTTC.

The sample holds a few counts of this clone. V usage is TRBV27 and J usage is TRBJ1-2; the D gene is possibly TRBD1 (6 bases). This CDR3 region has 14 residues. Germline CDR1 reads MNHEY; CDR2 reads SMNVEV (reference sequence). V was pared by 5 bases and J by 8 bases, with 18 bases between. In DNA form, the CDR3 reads TGTGCCAGCAGTATGTACAGGGAAGGTAGCGGCTACACCTTC. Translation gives CASSMYREGSGYTF.

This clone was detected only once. Written as DNA, the CDR3 is TGCGCCAGCAAACTAGGCGAGGAATCACCCCTCCACTTT. It specifies CASKLGEESPLHF. The chain joins TRBV10-1 to TRBJ1-6; D remains ambiguous. V was cut by 7 bases and J by 10 bases, with 14 bases left in between. This CDR3 has 13 amino acids. Germline V gene data show CDR1 as WNHNN and CDR2 as SYGVQD (reference sequence).

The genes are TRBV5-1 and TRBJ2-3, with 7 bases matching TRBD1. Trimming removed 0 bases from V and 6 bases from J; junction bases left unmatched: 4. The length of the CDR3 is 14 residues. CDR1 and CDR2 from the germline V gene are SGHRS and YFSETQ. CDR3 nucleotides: TGCGCCAGCAGCTTGGACAGGGGCGAGGATACGCAGTATTTT. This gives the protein CASSLDRGEDTQYF.

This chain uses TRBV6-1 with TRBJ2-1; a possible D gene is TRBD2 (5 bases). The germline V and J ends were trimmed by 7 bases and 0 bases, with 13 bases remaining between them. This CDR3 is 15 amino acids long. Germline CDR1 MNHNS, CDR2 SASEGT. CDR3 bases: TGTGCCAGCAAGATGACGGGGAGCTCCTACAATGAGCAGTTCTTC. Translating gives CASKMTGSSYNEQFF.

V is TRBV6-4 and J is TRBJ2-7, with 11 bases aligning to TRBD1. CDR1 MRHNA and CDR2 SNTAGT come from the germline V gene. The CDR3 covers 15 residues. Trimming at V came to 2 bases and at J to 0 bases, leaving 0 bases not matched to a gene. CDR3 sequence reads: CASSDGQGASYEQYF. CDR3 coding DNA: TGTGCCAGCAGTGACGGACAGGGGGCCTCCTACGAGCAGTACTTC.

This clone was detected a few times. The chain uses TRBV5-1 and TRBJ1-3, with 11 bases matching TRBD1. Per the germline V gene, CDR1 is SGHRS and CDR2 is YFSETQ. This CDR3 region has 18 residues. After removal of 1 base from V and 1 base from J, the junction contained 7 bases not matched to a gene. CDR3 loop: CASSLPGQGALSGNTIYF. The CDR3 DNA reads TGCGCCAGCAGCTTGCCAGGACAGGGGGCCCTATCTGGAAACACCATATATTTT.

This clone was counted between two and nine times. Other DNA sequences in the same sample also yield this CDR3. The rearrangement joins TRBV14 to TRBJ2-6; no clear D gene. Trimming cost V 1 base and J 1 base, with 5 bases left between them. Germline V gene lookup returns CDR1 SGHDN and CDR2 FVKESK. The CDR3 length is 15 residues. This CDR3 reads CASSQVFSGANVLTF. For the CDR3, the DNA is TGTGCCAGCAGCCAAGTTTTTTCTGGGGCCAACGTCCTGACTTTC.

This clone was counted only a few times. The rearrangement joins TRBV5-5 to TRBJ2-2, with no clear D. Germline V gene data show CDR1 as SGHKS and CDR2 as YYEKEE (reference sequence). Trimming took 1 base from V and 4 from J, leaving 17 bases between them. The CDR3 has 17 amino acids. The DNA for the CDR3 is TGTGCCAGCAGCTTGATTCCGGTCACGAAGCTCACCGGGGAGCTGTTTTTT. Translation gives CASSLIPVTKLTGELFF.

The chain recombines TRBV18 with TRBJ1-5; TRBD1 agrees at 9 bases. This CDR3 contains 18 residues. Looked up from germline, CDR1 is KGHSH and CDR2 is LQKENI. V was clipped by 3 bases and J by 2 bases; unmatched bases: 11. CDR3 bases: TGTGCCAGCTCACCCCTTGCCTTGACAGGGGGGGGCAATCAGCCCCAGCATTTT. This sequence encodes CASSPLALTGGGNQPQHF.

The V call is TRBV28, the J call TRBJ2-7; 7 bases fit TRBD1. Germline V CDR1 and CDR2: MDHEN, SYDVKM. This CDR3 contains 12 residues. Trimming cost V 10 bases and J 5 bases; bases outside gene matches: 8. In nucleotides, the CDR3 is TGTGCCACCCAACAGGGGTGGCACGAGCAGTACTTC. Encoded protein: CATQQGWHEQYF.

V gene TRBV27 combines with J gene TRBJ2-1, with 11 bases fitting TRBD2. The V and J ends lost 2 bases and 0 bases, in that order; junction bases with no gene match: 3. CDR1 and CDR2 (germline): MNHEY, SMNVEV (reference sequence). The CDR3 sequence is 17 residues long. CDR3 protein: CASSLLAGGSSYNEQFF. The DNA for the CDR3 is TGTGCCAGCAGTTTACTAGCGGGAGGTAGCTCCTACAATGAGCAGTTCTTC.

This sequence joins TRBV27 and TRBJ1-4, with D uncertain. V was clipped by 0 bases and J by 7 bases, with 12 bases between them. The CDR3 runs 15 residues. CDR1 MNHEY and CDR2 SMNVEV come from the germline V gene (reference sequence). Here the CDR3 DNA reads TGTGCCAGCAGTTTATCGCGAGGGATCGGTGAAAAACTGTTTTTT. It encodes CASSLSRGIGEKLFF.

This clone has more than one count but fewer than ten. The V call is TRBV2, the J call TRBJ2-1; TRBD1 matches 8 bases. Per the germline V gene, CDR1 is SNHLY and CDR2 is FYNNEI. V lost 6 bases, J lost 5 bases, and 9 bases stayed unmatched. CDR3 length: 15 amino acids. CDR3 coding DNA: TGTGCCAGCAGACCCGGGACAGGTGCGAACAATGAGCAGTTCTTC. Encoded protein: CASRPGTGANNEQFF. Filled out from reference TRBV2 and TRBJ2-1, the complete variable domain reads EPEVTQTPSHQVTQMGQEVILRCVPISNHLYFYWYRQILGQKVEFLVSFYNNEISEKSEIFDDQFSVERPDGSNFTLKIRSTKLEDSAMYFCASRPGTGANNEQFFGPGTRLTVL.

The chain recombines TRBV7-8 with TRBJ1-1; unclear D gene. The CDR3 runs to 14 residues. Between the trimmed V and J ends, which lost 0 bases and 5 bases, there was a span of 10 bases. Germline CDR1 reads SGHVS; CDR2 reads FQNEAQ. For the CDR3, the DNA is TGTGCCAGCAGCTTAGCGAGGATTCCTACTGAAGCTTTCTTT. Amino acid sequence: CASSLARIPTEAFF.

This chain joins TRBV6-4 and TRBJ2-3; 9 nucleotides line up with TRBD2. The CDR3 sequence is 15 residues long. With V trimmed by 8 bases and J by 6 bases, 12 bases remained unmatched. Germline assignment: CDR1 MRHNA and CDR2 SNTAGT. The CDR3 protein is CASAQTGGGADTQYF. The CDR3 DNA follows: TGTGCCAGCGCCCAAACTGGCGGGGGGGCCGATACGCAGTATTTT.

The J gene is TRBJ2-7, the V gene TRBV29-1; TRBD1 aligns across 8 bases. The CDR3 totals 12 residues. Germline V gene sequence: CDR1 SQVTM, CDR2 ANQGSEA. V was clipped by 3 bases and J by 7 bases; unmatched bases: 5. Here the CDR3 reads CSVDRGPGEQYF. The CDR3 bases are TGCAGCGTTGACAGGGGGCCAGGGGAGCAGTACTTC.

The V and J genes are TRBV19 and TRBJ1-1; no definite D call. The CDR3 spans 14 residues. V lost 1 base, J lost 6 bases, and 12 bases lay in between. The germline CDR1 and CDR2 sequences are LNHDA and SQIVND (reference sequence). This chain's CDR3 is CASSIGSVGAEAFF. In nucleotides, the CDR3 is TGTGCCAGTAGTATAGGGTCGGTTGGCGCTGAAGCTTTCTTT.

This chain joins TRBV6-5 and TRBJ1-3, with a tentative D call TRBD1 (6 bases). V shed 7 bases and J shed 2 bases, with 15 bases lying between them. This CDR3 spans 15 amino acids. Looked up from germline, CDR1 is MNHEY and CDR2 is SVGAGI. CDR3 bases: TGTGCCAGCACCCCCCCCGGGGGCACTGGAAACACCATATATTTT. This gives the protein CASTPPGGTGNTIYF.

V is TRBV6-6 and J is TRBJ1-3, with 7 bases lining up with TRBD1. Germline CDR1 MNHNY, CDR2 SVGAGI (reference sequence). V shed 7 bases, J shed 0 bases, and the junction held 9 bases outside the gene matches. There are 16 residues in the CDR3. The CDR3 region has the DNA TGTGCCAGCAACCACGGCAGGGGGGCCTCTGGAAACACCATATATTTT. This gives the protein CASNHGRGASGNTIYF.

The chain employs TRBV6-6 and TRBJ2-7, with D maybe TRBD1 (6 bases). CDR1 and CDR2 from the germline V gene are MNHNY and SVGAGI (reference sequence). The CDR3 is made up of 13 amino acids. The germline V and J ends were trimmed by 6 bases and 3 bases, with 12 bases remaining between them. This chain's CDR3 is CASRFGRGYEQYF. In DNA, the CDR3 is TGTGCCAGCAGATTTGGCAGGGGCTACGAGCAGTACTTC.

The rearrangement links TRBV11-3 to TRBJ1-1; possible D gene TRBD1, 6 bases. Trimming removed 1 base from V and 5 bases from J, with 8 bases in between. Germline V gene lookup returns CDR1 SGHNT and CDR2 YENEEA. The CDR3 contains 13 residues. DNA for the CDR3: TGTGCCAGCAGCTTAGGGCAGGGGACTGAAGCTTTCTTT. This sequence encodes CASSLGQGTEAFF.

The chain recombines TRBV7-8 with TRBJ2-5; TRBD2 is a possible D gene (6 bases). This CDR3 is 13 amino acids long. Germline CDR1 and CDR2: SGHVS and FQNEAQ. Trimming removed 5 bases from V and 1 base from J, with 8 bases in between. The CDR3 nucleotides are TGTGCCAGCAGCCCGGGGGTCCAAGAGACCCAGTACTTC. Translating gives CASSPGVQETQYF.

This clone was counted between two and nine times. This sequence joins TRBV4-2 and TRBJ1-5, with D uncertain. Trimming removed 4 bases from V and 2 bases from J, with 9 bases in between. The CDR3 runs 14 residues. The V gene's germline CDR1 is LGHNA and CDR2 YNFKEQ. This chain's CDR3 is CASSPRTGNQPQHF. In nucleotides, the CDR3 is TGTGCCAGCAGCCCCAGGACCGGCAATCAGCCCCAGCATTTT.

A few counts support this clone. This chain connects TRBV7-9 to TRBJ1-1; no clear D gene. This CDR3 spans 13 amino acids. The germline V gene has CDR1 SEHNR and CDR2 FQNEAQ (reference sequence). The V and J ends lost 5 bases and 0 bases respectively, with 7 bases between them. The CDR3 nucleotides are TGTGCCAGCAGCCCCTTTATGAACACTGAAGCTTTCTTT. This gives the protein CASSPFMNTEAFF.